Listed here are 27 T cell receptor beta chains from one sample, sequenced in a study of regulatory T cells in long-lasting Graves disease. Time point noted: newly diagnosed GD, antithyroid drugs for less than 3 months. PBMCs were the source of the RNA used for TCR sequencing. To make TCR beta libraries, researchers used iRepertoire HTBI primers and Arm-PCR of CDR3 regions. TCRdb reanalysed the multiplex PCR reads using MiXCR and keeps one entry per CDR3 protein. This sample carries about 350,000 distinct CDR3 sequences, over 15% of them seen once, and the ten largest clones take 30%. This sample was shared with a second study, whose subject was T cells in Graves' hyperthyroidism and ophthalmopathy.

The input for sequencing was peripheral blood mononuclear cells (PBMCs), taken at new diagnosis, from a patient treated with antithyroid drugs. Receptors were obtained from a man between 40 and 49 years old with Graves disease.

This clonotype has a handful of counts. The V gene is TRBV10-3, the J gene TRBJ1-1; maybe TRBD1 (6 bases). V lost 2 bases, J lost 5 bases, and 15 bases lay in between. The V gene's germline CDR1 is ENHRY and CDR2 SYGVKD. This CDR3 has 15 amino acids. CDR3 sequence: CAISEAKGGITEAFF. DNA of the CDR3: TGTGCCATCAGTGAGGCAAAGGGGGGTATAACTGAAGCTTTCTTT.

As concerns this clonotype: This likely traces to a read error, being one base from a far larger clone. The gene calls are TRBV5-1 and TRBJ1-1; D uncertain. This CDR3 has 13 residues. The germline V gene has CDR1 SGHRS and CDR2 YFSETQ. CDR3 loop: CASSVRQNAEAFF. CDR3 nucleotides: TGTGCCAGCAGCGTCAGACAAAACGCTGAAGCTTTCTTT.

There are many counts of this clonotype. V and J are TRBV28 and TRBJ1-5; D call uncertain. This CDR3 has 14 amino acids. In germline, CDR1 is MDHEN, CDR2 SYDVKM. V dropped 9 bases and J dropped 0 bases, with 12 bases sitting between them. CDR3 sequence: CASSGIFSNQPQHF. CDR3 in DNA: TGTGCCAGTTCGGGGATCTTTAGCAATCAGCCCCAGCATTTT.

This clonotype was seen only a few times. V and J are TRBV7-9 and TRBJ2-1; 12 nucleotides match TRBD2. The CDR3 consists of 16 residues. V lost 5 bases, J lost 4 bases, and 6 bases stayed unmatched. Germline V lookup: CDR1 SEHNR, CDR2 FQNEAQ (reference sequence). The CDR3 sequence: CASSNIGTSGYNEQFF. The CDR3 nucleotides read TGTGCCAGCAGCAACATTGGGACTAGCGGGTACAATGAGCAGTTCTTC.

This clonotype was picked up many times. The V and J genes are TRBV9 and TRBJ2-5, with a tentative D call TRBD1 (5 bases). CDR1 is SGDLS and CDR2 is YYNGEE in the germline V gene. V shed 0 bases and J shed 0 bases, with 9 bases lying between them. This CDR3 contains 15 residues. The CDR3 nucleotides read TGTGCCAGCAGCGTAGCAGCAGGGTACCAAGAGACCCAGTACTTC. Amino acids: CASSVAAGYQETQYF.

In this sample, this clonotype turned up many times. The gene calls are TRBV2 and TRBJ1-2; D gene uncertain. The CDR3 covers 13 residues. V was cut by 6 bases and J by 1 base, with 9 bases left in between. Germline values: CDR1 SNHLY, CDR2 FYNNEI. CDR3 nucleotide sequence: TGTGCCAGCAGCAGACCGGTTAACTATGGCTACACCTTC. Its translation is CASSRPVNYGYTF. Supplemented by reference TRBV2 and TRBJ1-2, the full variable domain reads EPEVTQTPSHQVTQMGQEVILRCVPISNHLYFYWYRQILGQKVEFLVSFYNNEISEKSEIFDDQFSVERPDGSNFTLKIRSTKLEDSAMYFCASSRPVNYGYTFGSGTRLTVV.

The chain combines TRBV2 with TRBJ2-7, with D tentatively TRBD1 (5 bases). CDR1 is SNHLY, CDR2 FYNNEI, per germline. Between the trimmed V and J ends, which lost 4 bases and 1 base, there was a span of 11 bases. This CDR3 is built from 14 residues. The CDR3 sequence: CASSARAASYEQYF. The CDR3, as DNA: TGTGCCAGCAGTGCCAGGGCTGCATCCTACGAGCAGTACTTC.

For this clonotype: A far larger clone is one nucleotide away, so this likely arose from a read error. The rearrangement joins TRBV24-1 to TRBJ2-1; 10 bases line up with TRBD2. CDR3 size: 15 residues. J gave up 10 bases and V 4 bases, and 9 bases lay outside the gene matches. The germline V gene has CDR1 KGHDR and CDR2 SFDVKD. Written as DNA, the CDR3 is TGTGCCACCAGTGACCTAGCGGGGGCTCGGTACGAGCAGTTCTTC. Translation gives CATSDLAGARYEQFF.

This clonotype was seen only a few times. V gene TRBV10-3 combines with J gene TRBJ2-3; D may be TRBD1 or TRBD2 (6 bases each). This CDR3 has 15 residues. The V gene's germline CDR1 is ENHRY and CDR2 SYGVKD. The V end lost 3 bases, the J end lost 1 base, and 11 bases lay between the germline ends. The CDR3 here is CAISERGEGTDTQYF. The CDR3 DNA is TGTGCCATCAGTGAAAGGGGGGAGGGCACAGATACGCAGTATTTT.

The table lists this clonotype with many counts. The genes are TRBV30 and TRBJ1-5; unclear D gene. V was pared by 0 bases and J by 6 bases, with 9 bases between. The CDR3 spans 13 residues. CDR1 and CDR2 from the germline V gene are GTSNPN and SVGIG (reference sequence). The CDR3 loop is CAWSVGGLQPQHF. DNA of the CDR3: TGTGCCTGGAGTGTTGGAGGGCTTCAGCCCCAGCATTTT.

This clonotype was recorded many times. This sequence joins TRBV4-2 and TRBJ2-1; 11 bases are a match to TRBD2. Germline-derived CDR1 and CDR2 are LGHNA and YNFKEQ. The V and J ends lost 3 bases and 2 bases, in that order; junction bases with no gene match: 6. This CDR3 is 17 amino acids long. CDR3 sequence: CASSQPGTSGAYNEQFF. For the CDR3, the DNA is TGTGCCAGCAGCCAGCCTGGGACTAGCGGCGCCTACAATGAGCAGTTCTTC.

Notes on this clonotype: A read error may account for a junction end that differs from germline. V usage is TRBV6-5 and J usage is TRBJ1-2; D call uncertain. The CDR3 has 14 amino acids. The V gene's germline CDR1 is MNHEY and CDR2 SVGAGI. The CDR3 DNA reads TGTGCCAGCAGTTTCTCTCGGTCGAACTGTGGCTACACCTTC. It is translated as CASSFSRSNCGYTF.

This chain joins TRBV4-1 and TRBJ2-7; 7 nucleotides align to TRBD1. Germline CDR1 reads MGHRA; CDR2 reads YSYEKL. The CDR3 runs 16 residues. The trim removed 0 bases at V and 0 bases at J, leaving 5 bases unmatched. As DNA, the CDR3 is TGCGCCAGCAGCCAAGAGGGCAGGGGGAGCTCCTACGAGCAGTACTTC. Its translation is CASSQEGRGSSYEQYF.

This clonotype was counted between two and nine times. The CDR3 DNA follows: TGTGCCAGCAGCTTAGGGAGGGTCTACGAGCAGTACTTC. Translating it yields CASSLGRVYEQYF. The rearrangement joins TRBV7-2 to TRBJ2-7; a weak D match, TRBD2 (6 bases). The V end lost 1 base, the J end lost 3 bases, and 7 bases lay between the germline ends. Germline lookup yields CDR1 SGHTA and CDR2 FQGNSA. The CDR3 runs 13 residues.

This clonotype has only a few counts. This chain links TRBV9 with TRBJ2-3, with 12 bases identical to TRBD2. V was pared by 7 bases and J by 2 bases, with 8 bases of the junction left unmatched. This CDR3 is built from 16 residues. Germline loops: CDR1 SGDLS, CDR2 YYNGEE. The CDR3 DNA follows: TGTGCCAGCGGAAGGACTAGCGGGACCTACACAGATACGCAGTATTTT. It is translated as CASGRTSGTYTDTQYF.

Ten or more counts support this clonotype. The chain's CDR3 is CASSPGQGSTGDIQYF. In nucleotides, the CDR3 is TGCGCCAGCAGCCCGGGACAGGGGTCAACCGGGGACATTCAGTACTTC. This chain joins TRBV5-1 and TRBJ2-4; 10 bases match TRBD1. Unmatched junction bases numbered 12, after V lost 4 bases and J lost 8 bases. This CDR3 contains 16 residues. CDR1 is SGHRS, CDR2 YFSETQ, per germline.

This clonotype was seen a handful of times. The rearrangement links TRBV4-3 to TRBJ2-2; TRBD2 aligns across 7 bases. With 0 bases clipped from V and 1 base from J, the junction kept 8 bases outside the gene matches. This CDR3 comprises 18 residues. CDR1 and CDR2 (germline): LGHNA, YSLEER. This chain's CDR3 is CASSQESLGRENTGELFF. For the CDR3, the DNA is TGCGCCAGCAGCCAAGAATCCCTTGGGAGGGAGAACACCGGGGAGCTGTTTTTT.

CDR3 DNA: TGTGCCAGCTCAACCGGACAGCCTTCCGACCTCTATGGCTACACCTTC. Amino acid sequence: CASSTGQPSDLYGYTF. The chain carries TRBV18 and TRBJ1-2, with D possibly TRBD1 on 6 matching bases. Germline V gives CDR1 KGHSH, CDR2 LQKENI. V was cut by 5 bases and J by 4 bases, with 20 bases left in between. This CDR3 spans 16 amino acids.

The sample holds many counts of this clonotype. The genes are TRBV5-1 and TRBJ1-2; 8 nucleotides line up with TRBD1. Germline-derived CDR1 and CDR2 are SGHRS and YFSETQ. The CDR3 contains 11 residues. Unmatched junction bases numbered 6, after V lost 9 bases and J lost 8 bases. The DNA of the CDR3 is TGCGCCACCTCGACAGGGGTCGGCTACACCTTC. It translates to CATSTGVGYTF.

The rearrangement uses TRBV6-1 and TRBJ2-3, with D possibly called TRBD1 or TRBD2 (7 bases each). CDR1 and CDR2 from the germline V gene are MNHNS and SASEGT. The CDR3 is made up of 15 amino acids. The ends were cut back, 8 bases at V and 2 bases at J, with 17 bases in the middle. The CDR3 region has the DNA TGTGCCAGCTCAGGGGGGGCGGGGGTCACAGATACGCAGTATTTT. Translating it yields CASSGGAGVTDTQYF.

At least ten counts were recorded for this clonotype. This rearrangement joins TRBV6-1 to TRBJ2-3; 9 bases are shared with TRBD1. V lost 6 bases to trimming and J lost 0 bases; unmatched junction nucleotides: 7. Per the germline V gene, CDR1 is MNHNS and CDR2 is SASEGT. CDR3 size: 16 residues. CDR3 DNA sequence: TGTGCCAGCAGCCCCCTCGGGACAGGGAGCACAGATACGCAGTATTTT. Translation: CASSPLGTGSTDTQYF.

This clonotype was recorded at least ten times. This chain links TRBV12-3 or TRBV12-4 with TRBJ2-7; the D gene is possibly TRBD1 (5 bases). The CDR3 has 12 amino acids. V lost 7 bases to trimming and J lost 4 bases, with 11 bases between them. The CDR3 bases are TGTGCCAGCACCGAGCAGGGATACGAGCAGTACTTC. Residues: CASTEQGYEQYF.

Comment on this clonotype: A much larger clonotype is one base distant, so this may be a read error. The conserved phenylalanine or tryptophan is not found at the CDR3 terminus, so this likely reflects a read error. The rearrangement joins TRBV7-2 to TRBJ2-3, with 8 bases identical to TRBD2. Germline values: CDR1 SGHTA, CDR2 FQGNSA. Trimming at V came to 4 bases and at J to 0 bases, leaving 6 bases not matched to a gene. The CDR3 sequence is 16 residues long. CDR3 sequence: CASSSPLAGSTDTQYY. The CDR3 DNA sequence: TGTGCCAGCAGCTCCCCATTAGCGGGGAGCACAGATACGCAGTATTAT.

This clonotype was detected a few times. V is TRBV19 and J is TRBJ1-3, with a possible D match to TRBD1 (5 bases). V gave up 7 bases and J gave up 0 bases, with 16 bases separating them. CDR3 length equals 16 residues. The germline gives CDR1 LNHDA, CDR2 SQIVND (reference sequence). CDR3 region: CASTPWDGNSGNTIYF. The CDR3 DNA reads TGTGCCAGTACCCCCTGGGACGGAAACTCTGGAAACACCATATATTTT.

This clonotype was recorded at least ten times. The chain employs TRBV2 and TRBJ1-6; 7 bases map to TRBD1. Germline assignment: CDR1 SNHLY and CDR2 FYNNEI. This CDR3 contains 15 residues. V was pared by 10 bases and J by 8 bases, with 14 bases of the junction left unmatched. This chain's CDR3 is CATGGEILPYSPLHF. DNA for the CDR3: TGTGCCACAGGGGGGGAAATCCTTCCTTATTCACCCCTCCACTTT.

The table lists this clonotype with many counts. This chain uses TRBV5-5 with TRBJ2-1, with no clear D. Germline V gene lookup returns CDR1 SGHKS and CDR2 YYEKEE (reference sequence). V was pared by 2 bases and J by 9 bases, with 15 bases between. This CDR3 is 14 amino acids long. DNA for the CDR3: TGTGCCAGCAGCTTTGGACCAGTTGTGGGTGAGCAGTTCTTC. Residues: CASSFGPVVGEQFF.

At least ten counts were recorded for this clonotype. The CDR3 region is CSARWPVTDTQYF. The CDR3 DNA reads TGCAGTGCTAGGTGGCCAGTCACAGATACGCAGTATTTT. V usage is TRBV20-1 and J usage is TRBJ2-3; D unresolved. From germline, CDR1 is DFQATT and CDR2 SNEGSKA (reference sequence). V lost 3 bases and J 2 bases, leaving 9 bases between the germline ends. The CDR3 covers 13 residues.